This TCR beta chain was sequenced in a study of cytomegalovirus exposure and HLA in healthy donors (dated by TCRdb to between 2016 and 2019). Turning to the overall study: An earlier analysis of 587 of the donors reported 250 to 300 Gb of sequence data and 117 million unique TCR beta sequences obtained from around 180 million T cells. An earlier analysis of several hundred of the donors used high-throughput TCR beta sequencing to judge whether each TCR beta V gene segment behaved as functional or pseudogenic. The study combined high-throughput TCR immunosequencing, statistical association of individual TCRs with disease status, and machine learning to predict cytomegalovirus infection status. Both class I and class II loci were covered by HLA typing, at four-digit resolution. Using immunosequencing, the study profiled T cell repertoires from some 670 subjects and related those repertoires to cytomegalovirus serostatus. To study patterns of TCR occurrence, a later analysis re-analyzed previously published TCR beta repertoires from several hundred donors and added high-resolution HLA genotyping. Of the roughly 430 genotyped donors, about 80% fell in the genetic ancestry cluster associated with self-reported Caucasian donors. About 300 gigabases of sequencing data and around 87 million unique TCR sequences were included in an early release covering around 600 HLA-typed donors. Every discovery cohort repertoire had been produced on one sequencing platform. On average, 235,054 unique TCR beta nucleotide sequences were sequenced per donor among 398 genotyped donors of the cohort, with roughly 18% of those sequences being non-productive. The study aimed to test whether cataloging public T cell receptors could reveal signatures of past pathogen exposure. About five DR-DQ haplotypes were handled as single units for association and clustering, since linkage in the cohort was strong. Donor age, sex, ethnicity and CMV serostatus were collected together with the repertoire data. Typing coverage differed by locus: A, B, C, DRB1 and DQB1 were typed in roughly 620-630 donors, DQA1 in around 500, DPA1 in over 600, and DPB1 in around 490. A separate validation cohort of over a hundred different subjects was used in addition to the approximately 640-subject first cohort. A later genetic analysis took genome-wide SNP genotypes for about three fifths of the 666 donors and used that subset as a discovery cohort. The later analysis used no new phenotypic data to find candidate immune exposures, relying instead on TCR beta sequences and their occurrence across donors. The paper as a whole reports these results and caveats: Three of the identified cytomegalovirus-associated TCR beta chains were confirmed in vitro to be specific for cytomegalovirus antigens. Correlated functional status among segregating V segments might be attributable to linkage disequilibrium, but an unknown experimental factor could not be ruled out. Because HLA typing was unavailable for some donors at each locus, only the typed subset was used in association tests. Roughly 17 rarely observed V segments, including chromosome 9 orphons, were excluded from the earlier analysis of some 590 of the donors because counts were too low. In a later analysis, most CMV-associated TCR beta chains were found to appear HLA-restricted, with HLA associations seemingly driven largely by CMV exposure. Compared with the roughly 670-donor mean, donors in an Asian-associated ancestry cluster had fewer N-insertions in productive TCRs, according to a later genetic analysis. An earlier analysis of approximately 500 of the donors showed that most TCR beta V segments appeared in productive rearrangements either about 87% or about 30% of the time, which broadly matched IMGT annotations. Some IMGT-functional V segments, including TRBV6-2 and TRBV6-3, could not be distinguished by the 87-base-pair reads and were therefore excluded. A further reported finding was that TCR beta sequences accurately predicted the HLA-A and HLA-B alleles for most subjects in the first cohort. A group of highly shared sequence variants was considered likely to be a technical artifact of the sequencing pipeline. Presence/absence analyses assumed roughly uniform sequencing depth across donors, an assumption that may not hold. The authors suggested that the approach could potentially be extended to other disease states and immunological phenotypes. Several of the top co-occurrence clusters appeared to be linked to parvovirus B19, influenza, CMV and Epstein-Barr virus, according to a later analysis. In this cohort, only TCR beta chains were sequenced, and detectable features were limited by the absence of alpha or paired-chain data. Assigning TCR associations to individual alleles was difficult when HLA alleles, especially DR and DQ, strongly co-occurred. In both the original and validation cohorts, the classifier was reported to diagnose cytomegalovirus status with high specificity and sensitivity. In a later genetic analysis, a missense DCLRE1C variant was associated with V-gene and J-gene trimming of TCR beta chains, and the association was replicated in an independent cohort. CMV serostatus was the only immune exposure information available for the cohort. In a later analysis, HLA-associated TCR beta chains were found to be more clonally expanded and to have lower generation probabilities than equally common non-associated chains. A total of 150 to 200 TCR beta chains were listed by the study as associated with cytomegalovirus. In a later analysis, 15,000 to 20,000 TCR beta sequences were associated with specific HLA alleles at a false discovery rate of 0.05. In a later analysis, TCR association rates were found to vary across HLA loci, with the most associated TCRs seen for DRB1 alleles and the fewest for HLA-C alleles. Most TCR sequences were seen in very few donors, while some public TCRs were found in many individuals.

Of note for this clone: No cognate antigen has been identified for it. Base qualities are missing; no much larger clone stands one base away.

The cohort comprised around 690 healthy bone marrow donors. At the time of sampling, all cohort members were nominally healthy, though unrecorded immune exposures were likely present. The donor tested CMV seropositive, placing the donor among the 310 or so seropositive members of the cohort. Every donor gave a peripheral blood sample, and the peripheral blood mononuclear cells from that sample were used for TCR beta sequencing. The Qiagen DNeasy Blood Extraction Kit was used to extract genomic DNA from the blood cell samples. Receptor amplification or capture employed the immunoSEQ multiplex PCR assay. The multiplex PCR relied on a mix of 60 forward primers for TCR Vbeta segments and 13 reverse primers for TCR Jbeta segments. A multiplex PCR assay on genomic DNA amplified the CDR3 region of rearranged TCR beta genes. Amplified TCR beta libraries were sequenced as 87-base-pair reads on the Illumina HiSeq System. As for the authors' bioinformatics: In a later analysis, some 80 million unique TCR beta chains were counted across the 650 to 700 repertoires, and around 10 million of these chains were shared by at least two donors. Raw reads were error-corrected and collapsed into unique sequences by a nearest-neighbor algorithm in which closely related sequences were merged to remove PCR and sequencing errors. CDR3 sequences were aligned to IMGT reference sequences to assign V, D and J gene segments. For a sequence to be retained, a match of at least six nucleotides to both a V gene segment and a J gene segment was required. Rearrangements were classified as productive when the CDR3 lacked stop codons and remained in frame with V and J, and all other rearrangements were classified as non-productive. Following IMGT convention, CDR3 was defined as the stretch from the second conserved V-encoded cysteine up to the conserved J-encoded phenylalanine. The earlier analysis of 587 of the donors excluded any sequence lacking an unambiguous match to a single V gene segment. An earlier analysis of several hundred of the donors called V segments functional above 56.7% productive rearrangements and segregating when the between-donor standard deviation exceeded 5%. A statistical classification framework was built to diagnose cytomegalovirus status from the catalog of TCR beta chain sequences. A later analysis assigned V and J genes by comparing TCR nucleotide sequences with IMGT/GENE-DB human TR gene sequences. Using the TCRdist pipeline, a later analysis assigned CDR3 sequences along with most-parsimonious VDJ recombination scenarios. In a later analysis, each TCR beta chain was defined by its CDR3 amino acid sequence together with its V-gene family, and reads lacking a unique V-gene family were excluded. To address suspected cross-contamination and a sequencing artifact, a later analysis removed around 590 highly shared, low-generation-probability nucleotide sequences. A later analysis calculated a clonal expansion index for each public chain from normalized within-repertoire ranks of inferred template counts. Generation probabilities in a later analysis came from a VDJ recombination model fitted to out-of-frame rearrangements, and those results were checked against IGoR. Hypergeometric tests were used in a later analysis to score TCR-TCR, TCR-HLA and TCR-CMV co-occurrence, with a repertoire-size bias correction applied to the TCR pairs. In a later analysis, false discovery rates were estimated by permuting HLA or CMV assignments 20 times. In a later analysis, co-occurring TCRs were grouped using DBSCAN, and TCRdist sequence similarity was added for clustering within HLA-allele-positive subsets. For co-occurrence clustering, repertoires with fewer than 30,000 or more than 120,000 public chains were excluded, along with several repertoires with anomalous nucleotide sharing. TCRdb limited this immuneACCESS table to in-frame rearrangements with V and J called. A share of clones is missing; checked studies link under half to unresolved V genes, and the rest is unexplained. That table is the source of V, J and clone size, and D and trimming were worked out from the DNA. The sample table shows approximately 170,000 clones, and around 83% are seen once. The ten largest account for 3.5% to 5% of the sample.

The junction shows trimming of 4 bases on V and 8 bases on J, and the gene matches do not reach 9 bases of it. From the cysteine through the phenylalanine, the CDR3 covers 15 amino acids. Solely the CDR3 DNA is kept, with 45 bases framed from the first base. CDR1 is given as MDHEN and CDR2 as SYDVKM, both from the germline V gene. Input material: PBMCs. The chain is assembled from TRBV28 and TRBJ2-4; 9 nucleotides in the junction match TRBD2. The sequence derives from a man between 50 and 59 years old in good health and CMV-seropositive. The CDR3 region reads CASSSPAGGRDIQYF. The nucleotide sequence is given as TGTGCCAGCAGTTCACCAGCGGGAGGACGGGACATTCAGTACTTC. The reference TRBV28 and TRBJ2-4 proteins fill in what lies around the CDR3, so the full variable domain reads DVKVTQSSRYLVKRTGEKVFLECVQDMDHENMFWYRQDPGLGLRLIYFSYDVKMKEKGDIPEGYSVSREKKERFSLILESASTNQTSMYLCASSSPAGGRDIQYFGAGTRLSVL.